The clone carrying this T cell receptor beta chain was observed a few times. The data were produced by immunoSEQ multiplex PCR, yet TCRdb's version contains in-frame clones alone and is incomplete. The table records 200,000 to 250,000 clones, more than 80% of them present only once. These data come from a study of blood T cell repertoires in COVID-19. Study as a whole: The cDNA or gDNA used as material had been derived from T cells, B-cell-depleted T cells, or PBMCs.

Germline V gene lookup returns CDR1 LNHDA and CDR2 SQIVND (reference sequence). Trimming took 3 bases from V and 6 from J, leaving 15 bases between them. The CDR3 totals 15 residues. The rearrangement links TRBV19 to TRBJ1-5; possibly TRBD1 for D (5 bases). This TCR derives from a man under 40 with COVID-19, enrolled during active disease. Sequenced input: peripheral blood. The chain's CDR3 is CASSMNGGTGQPQHF. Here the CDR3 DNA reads TGTGCCAGTAGTATGAACGGGGGTACTGGTCAGCCCCAGCATTTT.